This TCR beta chain was identified during a study of long-term antiretroviral therapy in people with HIV. On this clone: Its specificity is not known.

Study results and limitations: Repertoires looked antigen-experienced, with only a slight naive shift after ART. ART adherence, viral resistance and therapy changes were not recorded.

Roughly 0.9-10 million cryopreserved PBMC were held in samples before DNA extraction. V was cut by 5 bases and J by 3 bases, with 8 bases left in between. Germline CDR1 SGHAT, CDR2 FQNNGV. The CDR3 runs 13 residues. A v3.0 immunoSEQ assay was performed at survey level. Libraries were prepared by immunoSEQ multiplex PCR; TCRdb keeps only in-frame clonotypes and omits some of them. The sample includes fewer than 20,000 clones, roughly nine tenths seen only once; the top ten take about 8.3%. The source was unsorted PBMCs, collected 4.2 years after starting antiretroviral therapy. The chain joins TRBV11-2 to TRBJ1-3; D is undetermined. The TCR was taken from a man aged 45-60 years with HIV. The CDR3 sequence is CASSPRVGNTIYF. CDR3 DNA sequence: TGTGCCAGCAGCCCCCGAGTTGGAAACACCATATATTTT.